Listed below are T cell receptor beta chains from one sample, sequenced in a study of beta chain features in type 1 diabetes. The assay was immunoSEQ multiplex PCR, and TCRdb's table has in-frame clones only and misses some. The sample yields approximately 730,000 clones, roughly 13% seen once. Material: naive CD4+ T cells from blood. The source of these receptors is a man in his late teens or twenties with type 1 diabetes. CDR3s include the opening cysteine and the closing phenylalanine or tryptophan. The order of the fields is J gene, D gene, clone size, V gene, CDR3 DNA, CDR3 protein. The D gene is left open where the match is weak. Where a row states a size, it is once, few, many or the class of an expanded clone; other rows omit it.

TRBJ1-3 NA few TRBV29-1 TGCAGCGTGACGCCGAGCTCTGGAAACACCATATATTTT CSVTPSSGNTIYF
TRBJ2-7 NA NA TRBV7-9 TGTGCCAGCAGCTTATTGGGTAGGGGGAACGAGCAGTACTTC CASSLLGRGNEQYF
TRBJ1-1 NA NA TRBV18 TGTGCCAGCTCACCACCGGGGGTGAACACTGAAGCTTTCTTT CASSPPGVNTEAFF
TRBJ1-5 TRBD1 few TRBV15 TGTGCCACCAGCAGAGGGACAGGGGATAATCAGCCCCAGCATTTT CATSRGTGDNQPQHF
TRBJ2-7 TRBD1 NA TRBV18 TGTGCCAGCTCACCTCCAGGGGGCTACGAGCAGTACTTC CASSPPGGYEQYF
TRBJ1-5 NA NA TRBV2 TGTGCCAGCACCAAGGGGGTTAGTCAGCCCCAGCATTTT CASTKGVSQPQHF
TRBJ1-4 NA few TRBV30 TGTGCCTGGAGTGTGGGCAGCGCCGAAAAACTGTTTTTT CAWSVGSAEKLFF
TRBJ1-6 TRBD1 NA TRBV6-5 TGTGCCAGCAGTTTTGAGGACAGGGGAAATTCACCCCTCCACTTT CASSFEDRGNSPLHF
TRBJ2-7 NA few TRBV2 TGTGCCAGCCAACAGGGACCCTACGAGCAGTACTTC CASQQGPYEQYF
TRBJ2-1 TRBD1 NA TRBV7-2 TGTGCCAGCTCAAACCGGACAGGGGCCTACAATGAGCAGTTCTTC CASSNRTGAYNEQFF
TRBJ1-1 TRBD1 NA TRBV7-9 TGTGCCAGCAGCTCCCGAGGGGCAGGGGGCCCGAAGAACACTGAAGCTTTCTTT CASSSRGAGGPKNTEAFF
TRBJ1-5 NA few TRBV28 TGTGCCAGCCGGGAAGGGGATCAGCCCCAGCATTTT CASREGDQPQHF
TRBJ2-2 NA few TRBV28 TGTGCCAGCCCAGGGCCAGGGGCAGCCGGGGAGCTGTTTTTT CASPGPGAAGELFF
TRBJ2-5 NA NA TRBV7-3 TGTGCCAGCAGCTCCCCCGGCGAGACCCAGTACTTC CASSSPGETQYF
TRBJ1-3 NA few TRBV9 TGTGCCAGCAGCGTCGGCCTTCTAGGTGGAAGCACCATATATTTT CASSVGLLGGSTIYF
TRBJ2-5 NA few TRBV18 TGTGCCAGCATGGGGGTCAGCCACCAAGAGACCCAGTACTTC CASMGVSHQETQYF
TRBJ2-7 TRBD1 few TRBV29-1 TGCAGCGGCGGTGGGACAGGGGGCACCTACGAGCAGTACTTC CSGGGTGGTYEQYF
TRBJ2-7 NA NA TRBV6-5 TGTGCCAGCAGTTACAGACAGAGTGAGCAGTACTTC CASSYRQSEQYF
TRBJ1-2 NA few TRBV19 TGTGCCAGTAGTACCCCCTCGGAAAACTATGGCTACACCTTC CASSTPSENYGYTF
TRBJ1-1 TRBD1 few TRBV2 TGTGCCAGCAGTGAATTGGGACAGGGAGACACTGAAGCTTTCTTT CASSELGQGDTEAFF
TRBJ1-2 TRBD1 NA TRBV19 TGTGCCAGTATTCGCGGGACAGGCATTAGTTATGGCTACACCTTC CASIRGTGISYGYTF
TRBJ1-1 NA NA TRBV30 TGTGCCTGGAGTGTAGCAAGGACAGTCATGAACACTGAAGCTTTCTTT CAWSVARTVMNTEAFF
TRBJ2-7 NA few TRBV30 TGTGCCTGGAGTGTACACGGTTACGAGCAGTACTTC CAWSVHGYEQYF
TRBJ1-2 NA few TRBV27 TGTGCCAGCAGCCTATTCCAGGGTAGTGGCTACACCTTC CASSLFQGSGYTF
TRBJ2-5 NA few TRBV28 TGTGCCAGCAGTTCCACCAATATCCCCTCGGAGACCCAGTACTTC CASSSTNIPSETQYF
TRBJ2-7 NA few TRBV6-5 TGTGCCAGCAGCTCCGCCCGGGAACAGTACTTC CASSSAREQYF
TRBJ1-1 NA few TRBV6-1 TGTGCCAGCAGTGAACGCAGGGGACCCGTGAACACTGAAGCTTTCTTT CASSERRGPVNTEAFF
TRBJ1-2 NA NA TRBV9 TGTGCCAGCAGCCCCGAAGATCGACGGGATGGCTACACCTTC CASSPEDRRDGYTF
TRBJ1-2 NA NA TRBV5-1 TGCGCCAGCAGCTTGGCAGGGGCCGATGGCTACACCTTC CASSLAGADGYTF
TRBJ2-5 NA NA TRBV14 TGTGCCAGCAGCTTCTTCGGCAGTGCAGAAGAGACCCAGTACTTC CASSFFGSAEETQYF
TRBJ1-1 NA NA TRBV28 TGTGCCAGCAGCCGGGGTTACACTGAAGCTTTCTTT CASSRGYTEAFF
TRBJ1-1 NA few TRBV7-9 TGTGCCAGCAGCTTACTTTGGGGCACTGAAGCTTTCTTT CASSLLWGTEAFF
TRBJ1-2 TRBD1 NA TRBV29-1 TGCAGCGTCAGGGACAGGGGAGATGGCTACACCTTC CSVRDRGDGYTF
TRBJ1-2 TRBD1 NA TRBV28 TGTGCCAGCAGTTTACCAGGGACCCCCGGACAGGGGGCGCTCGGCTATGGCTACACCTTC CASSLPGTPGQGALGYGYTF
TRBJ2-1 NA few TRBV7-2 TGTGCCAGCAGCTTAGCAGGGGGGGCGTACAATGAGCAGTTCTTC CASSLAGGAYNEQFF
TRBJ2-2 NA NA TRBV18 TGTGCCAGCCTTGAAGGGATGAACACCGGGGAGCTGTTTTTT CASLEGMNTGELFF
TRBJ2-1 NA NA TRBV10-3 TGTGCCATTGGGGGCTCCTACAATGAGCAGTTCTTC CAIGGSYNEQFF
TRBJ2-5 NA NA TRBV5-1 TGCGCCAGCAGCTTGGATATGGGATTAGGGGAGACCCAGTACTTC CASSLDMGLGETQYF
TRBJ1-6 NA NA TRBV7-9 TGTGCCAGCAGCTTAGTGGATTCACCCCTCCACTTT CASSLVDSPLHF
TRBJ1-1 TRBD1 once TRBV27 TGTGCCAGCAGTTTTCGGATGGGACAGATGAACACTGAAGCTTTCTTT CASSFRMGQMNTEAFF
TRBJ1-6 TRBD1 few TRBV30 TGTGCCTTCGCTCCGGGACAGAATAATTCACCCCTCCACTTT CAFAPGQNNSPLHF
TRBJ1-2 NA NA TRBV2 TGTGCCAGCACGGCCGCCTATGGCTACACCTTC CASTAAYGYTF
TRBJ1-2 NA NA TRBV9 TGTGCCAGCAGCGTAGCTGGGCCAGCTAACTATGGCTACACCTTC CASSVAGPANYGYTF
TRBJ2-5 NA few TRBV2 TGTGCCAGCAGCTCTACCAGCGAAGTAGACTTC CASSSTSEVDF
TRBJ2-3 NA NA TRBV9 TGTGCCAGCAGCCTTAGGTCGGGCGGGGTAAAGTTCGATACGCAGTATTTT CASSLRSGGVKFDTQYF
TRBJ2-7 TRBD1 few TRBV19 TGTGCCAGTATCCCGACAGGGGCGAACGAGCAGTACTTC CASIPTGANEQYF